The source of this TCR beta chain is a study of OX40 agonist ivuxolimab in advanced cancers. Across the study: Ivuxolimab was delivered to patients intravenously every 2 weeks at doses spanning 0.01 to 10 mg/kg. Eligibility rules accepted prior anti-PD-1, anti-PD-L1 or anti-CTLA-4 therapy, and around 38% had some. Findings and caveats of the study: The study did not work out the antigen specificity of the expanded peripheral T cells. Expansion of clones was among the lowest in partial responders at 0.1-3.0 mg/kg.

Clones were read by immunoSEQ multiplex PCR, and TCRdb kept only the in-frame ones, dropping some. The table has tens of thousands of clones, around four fifths seen once; the top ten hold under 7%. This CDR3 has 15 residues. The V gene lost 2 bases and the J gene lost 1 base, with 12 bases spanning the gap. Germline CDR1 and CDR2: SEHNR and FQNEAQ (reference sequence). A word on this clone: As yet, its antigen is unknown.

The genes are TRBV7-9 and TRBJ2-7; D is ambiguous. Sequenced here: CD4+ or CD8+ T cells sorted from blood, sampled in a trial of the OX40 agonist ivuxolimab. The sequence was obtained from an adult with an advanced solid tumor such as melanoma, head and neck, liver or kidney cancer. The CDR3 is CASSLMWQESYEQYF. CDR3 sequence (DNA): TGTGCCAGCAGCTTAATGTGGCAGGAATCCTACGAGCAGTACTTC.